These 17 T cell receptor beta chains were sequenced from one sample in a study of CD8+ T cells in alopecia areata. cDNA prepared by RNA extraction and subsequent reverse transcription served as the template for sequencing. Measured with immunoSEQ multiplex PCR; TCRdb has only the in-frame clones, and not every one. The data show about 180,000 clones, less than 75% seen once. As for treatment: oral pan-JAK inhibitor, 5-10 mg twice daily. This specimen consisted of CD4+ T cells sorted from blood, obtained at roughly week 55, from a patient treated with tofacitinib. These receptors originate from a human donor with alopecia areata.

The chain links TRBV6-1 to TRBJ1-6; D not resolved. V lost 10 bases to trimming and J lost 12 bases, with 7 bases between them. CDR3 size: 9 residues. Germline CDR1 and CDR2: MNHNS and SASEGT. The CDR3 DNA reads as TGTGCCACGGGGAGACCCCTCCACTTT. Translating gives CATGRPLHF.

The rearrangement links TRBV6-5 to TRBJ2-2, with TRBD1 matching 7 bases. The germline gives CDR1 MNHEY, CDR2 SVGAGI. V dropped 6 bases and J dropped 4; count of bases not matched to a gene: 8. The CDR3 is made up of 15 amino acids. CDR3 nucleotide sequence: TGTGCCAGCAGCCGACGACAGGGCAGCACCGGGGAGCTGTTTTTT. This sequence encodes CASSRRQGSTGELFF.

This clone was counted between two and nine times. V gene TRBV29-1 combines with J gene TRBJ2-2; D is unclear. The CDR3 spans 14 residues. V lost 7 bases and J 0 bases, leaving 12 bases between the germline ends. Germline assignment: CDR1 SQVTM and CDR2 ANQGSEA. The DNA of the CDR3 is TGCAGCGCAACGGTCAGATCGAACACCGGGGAGCTGTTTTTT. This gives the protein CSATVRSNTGELFF.

About this clone: Other DNA variants within this sample encode the same CDR3. The V call is TRBV29-1, the J call TRBJ2-7; TRBD1 aligns across 9 bases. The CDR3 is made up of 12 amino acids. The V and J ends lost 5 bases and 2 bases, in that order; junction bases with no gene match: 1. Germline CDR1 SQVTM, CDR2 ANQGSEA. CDR3 amino acids: CSVRQGAYEQYF. The CDR3 coding sequence is TGCAGCGTTAGACAGGGGGCCTACGAGCAGTACTTC.

J is TRBJ2-6 and V is TRBV30, with D possibly TRBD2 on 7 matching bases. Looked up from germline, CDR1 is GTSNPN and CDR2 is SVGIG (reference sequence). Trimming took 4 bases from V and 2 from J, leaving 21 bases between them. This CDR3 spans 18 amino acids. CDR3 protein: CAWTPGSRGLTGANVLTF. CDR3 bases: TGTGCCTGGACCCCTGGTTCGCGGGGGCTGACTGGGGCCAACGTCCTGACTTTC. Together with reference TRBV30 and TRBJ2-6, the CDR3 gives the full variable domain: SQTIHQWPATLVQPVGSPLSLECTVEGTSNPNLYWYRQAAGRGLQLLFYSVGIGQISSEVPQNLSASRPQDRQFILSSKKLLLSDSGFYLCAWTPGSRGLTGANVLTFGAGSRLTVL.

This clone was counted between two and nine times. The chain has TRBV4-2 and TRBJ1-5, with TRBD1 as a possible D gene (5 bases). CDR3 length: 15 residues. Trimming cost V 0 bases and J 2 bases, with 8 bases left between them. From germline, CDR1 is LGHNA and CDR2 YNFKEQ. For the CDR3, the DNA is TGTGCCAGCAGCCAAGATCTACAGGGCAATCAGCCCCAGCATTTT. Translating it yields CASSQDLQGNQPQHF.

In DNA, the CDR3 is TGCGCCAGCAGCCAAGCCGGGACAGCGAACACCGGGGAGCTGTTTTTT. This codes for CASSQAGTANTGELFF. This rearrangement joins TRBV4-1 to TRBJ2-2, with TRBD1 matching 7 bases. The CDR3 runs to 16 residues. Germline-derived CDR1 and CDR2 are MGHRA and YSYEKL. V trimming: 1 base; J trimming: 0 bases; junction bases outside the gene matches: 2.

The rearrangement joins TRBV7-9 to TRBJ1-1; D ambiguous. CDR3 size: 15 residues. The V end was cut by 5 bases, the J end by 0 bases, with 13 bases between. Germline CDR1 SEHNR, CDR2 FQNEAQ (reference sequence). CDR3 region: CASSRKVGLNTEAFF. Written as DNA, the CDR3 is TGTGCCAGCAGCCGGAAGGTCGGGTTGAACACTGAAGCTTTCTTT.

This clone has more than one count but fewer than ten. This sequence joins TRBV9 and TRBJ1-1; 7 positions agree with TRBD1. The junction had 12 bases not matched to a gene; V was cut back by 5 bases and J by 5 bases. The CDR3 contains 15 residues. Per germline, CDR1 SGDLS and CDR2 YYNGEE. CDR3 in amino acids: CASSWEQTGRTEAFF. Here the CDR3 DNA reads TGTGCCAGCAGTTGGGAGCAGACAGGGCGGACTGAAGCTTTCTTT.

The chain recombines TRBV6-5 with TRBJ2-7; 9 bases fit TRBD2. Germline-derived CDR1 and CDR2 are MNHEY and SVGAGI. With V trimmed by 4 bases and J by 7 bases, 14 bases remained unmatched. The CDR3 covers 16 residues. CDR3 protein: CASSSTPGLARREQYF. The CDR3 nucleotides read TGTGCCAGCAGTTCCACTCCTGGACTAGCGCGGAGAGAGCAGTACTTC.

This clone showed up just once. The chain joins TRBV29-1 to TRBJ1-1; no clear D. The V end was cut by 5 bases, the J end by 3 bases, with 10 bases between. The germline CDR1 and CDR2 sequences are SQVTM and ANQGSEA. The CDR3 contains 12 residues. CDR3 DNA sequence: TGCAGCGTTTCTGGGGTTTACACTGAAGCTTTCTTT. Translation: CSVSGVYTEAFF.

The genes are TRBV5-1 and TRBJ1-1; 7 bases map to TRBD1. V shed 4 bases, J shed 0 bases, and the junction held 3 bases outside the gene matches. The CDR3 has 14 residues. Germline CDR1 SGHRS, CDR2 YFSETQ. CDR3 nucleotide sequence: TGCGCCAGCAGCCTGGGACAGATGAACACTGAAGCTTTCTTT. Protein sequence: CASSLGQMNTEAFF.

The chain couples TRBV27 to TRBJ2-7; D is unclear. V shed 3 bases and J shed 5 bases, with 5 bases lying between them. Germline lookup yields CDR1 MNHEY and CDR2 SMNVEV (reference sequence). The CDR3 covers 11 residues. CDR3 DNA: TGTGCCAGCAGTTTGGTCCACGAGCAGTACTTC. It specifies CASSLVHEQYF.

The V and J genes are TRBV29-1 and TRBJ1-4, with D perhaps TRBD1 (5 bases). The CDR3 contains 12 residues. CDR1 is SQVTM and CDR2 is ANQGSEA in the germline V gene. V shed 7 bases and J shed 8 bases, with 14 bases lying between them. The CDR3, as DNA: TGCAGCGGTGGGGCAAGTGGGGAAAAACTGTTTTTT. Residues: CSGGASGEKLFF.

This clone was observed a handful of times. V usage is TRBV29-1 and J usage is TRBJ2-3; D gene ambiguous. The V end was cut by 4 bases, the J end by 5 bases, with 7 bases between. The CDR3 has 11 residues. Germline V gives CDR1 SQVTM, CDR2 ANQGSEA. The CDR3 region is CSVVRGDTQYF. CDR3 nucleotides: TGCAGCGTTGTTCGAGGAGATACGCAGTATTTT.

The rearrangement joins TRBV29-1 to TRBJ2-5; 12 bases align to TRBD2. Looked up from germline, CDR1 is SQVTM and CDR2 is ANQGSEA. The length of the CDR3 is 13 residues. J lost 5 bases, V lost 7 bases, and 5 bases had no gene match. As DNA, the CDR3 is TGCAGCGGAAGGACTAGCGGGGTGGAGACCCAGTACTTC. Residues: CSGRTSGVETQYF.

This clone was seen more than once but under ten times. The rearrangement uses TRBV6-5 and TRBJ1-1, with TRBD1 identical over 8 bases. The CDR3 is 15 residues long. J lost 8 bases, V lost 5 bases, and 13 bases had no gene match. Germline V gene sequence: CDR1 MNHEY, CDR2 SVGAGI. CDR3 protein: CASSTRQGIGMEAFF. The CDR3 nucleotides read TGTGCCAGCAGTACTAGACAGGGGATTGGCATGGAAGCTTTCTTT.